This TCR beta chain was sequenced during a study of memory CD4+ T cells and cytomegalovirus serostatus. Study as a whole: This sample comes from healthy Belgian adults, several CMV seropositive, approximately 22 seronegative. Study findings and constraints: The CMV-associated TCR signature appears largely within the CD4+ memory repertoire. About 40% of the roughly 150 known CMV-associated TCRbeta sequences appeared in CD4+ memory.

With respect to this clone: Antigen: not known.

This CDR3 has 14 amino acids. Unmatched junction bases numbered 5, after V lost 0 bases and J lost 8 bases. Germline V gives CDR1 SGHRS, CDR2 YFSETQ. As processed by the authors: Out-of-frame sequences were removed, leaving roughly 2.1 million distinct TCRbeta sequences. Measured with immunoSEQ multiplex PCR; TCRdb has only the in-frame clones, and not every one. That table is the source of V, J and clone size, and D and trimming were worked out from the DNA. The sample has about 53,000 clones; roughly 81% are singletons. Single viable CD3+CD4+CD8-CD45RO+ cells were sorted as the memory CD4+ T cells. Sequencing input: memory CD4+ T cells from blood. The receptor comes from an adult in good health and CMV-seronegative. The chain recombines TRBV5-1 with TRBJ2-1, with TRBD1 matching over 7 bases. CDR3: CASSLGYRGDEQFF. CDR3 nucleotides: TGCGCCAGCAGCTTGGGCTACAGGGGAGATGAGCAGTTCTTC. Together with reference TRBV5-1 and TRBJ2-1, the CDR3 gives the full variable domain: KAGVTQTPRYLIKTRGQQVTLSCSPISGHRSVSWYQQTPGQGLQFLFEYFSETQRNKGNFPGRFSGRQFSNSRSEMNVSTLELGDSALYLCASSLGYRGDEQFFGPGTRLTVL.